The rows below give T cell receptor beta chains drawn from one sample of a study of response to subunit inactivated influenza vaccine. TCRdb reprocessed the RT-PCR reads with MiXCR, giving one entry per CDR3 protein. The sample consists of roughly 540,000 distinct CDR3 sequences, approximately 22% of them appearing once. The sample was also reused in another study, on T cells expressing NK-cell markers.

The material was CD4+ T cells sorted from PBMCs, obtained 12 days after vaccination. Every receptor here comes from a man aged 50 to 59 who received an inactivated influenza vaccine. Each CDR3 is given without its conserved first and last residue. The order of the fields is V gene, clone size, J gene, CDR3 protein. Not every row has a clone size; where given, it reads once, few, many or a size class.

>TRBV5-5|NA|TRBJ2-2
ASSLRASTGELF
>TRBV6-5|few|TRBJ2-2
ASSYAISGRASSGELF
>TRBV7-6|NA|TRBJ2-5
ASSLGTSGMETQY
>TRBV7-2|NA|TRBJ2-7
ASSLTGTGNYEQY
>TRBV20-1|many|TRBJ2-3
SARSFQTDTQY
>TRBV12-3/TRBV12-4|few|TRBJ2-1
ASSLSGPRKYNEQF
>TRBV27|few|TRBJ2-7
ASSIREGLGEQY
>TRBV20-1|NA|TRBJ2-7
SASKGGFSYEQY
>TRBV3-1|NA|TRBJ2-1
ASRRLSGRANEQF
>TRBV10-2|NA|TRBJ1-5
ASSRSALNQPQH
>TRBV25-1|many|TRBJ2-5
ASSDPGTGVETQY
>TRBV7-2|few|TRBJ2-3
ASSLPRLSGAGITDTQY
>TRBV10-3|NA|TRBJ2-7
AISESPWTGSSYEQY
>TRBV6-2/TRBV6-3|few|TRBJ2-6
ASSFSGGLSSGANVLT
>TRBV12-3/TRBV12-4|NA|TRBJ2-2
ASSWTKNTGELF
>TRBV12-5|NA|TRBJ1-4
ASGFPRGGEKLF
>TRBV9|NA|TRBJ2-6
ASSGKGKPTSGANVLT
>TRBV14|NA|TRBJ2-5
ASSQDRASGGLTQETQY
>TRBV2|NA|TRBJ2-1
ARGPSGSVGYNEQF
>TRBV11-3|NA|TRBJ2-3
ASSFWTSGRAGDTQY
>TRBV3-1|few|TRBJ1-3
ASSPSTGVAGNTIY
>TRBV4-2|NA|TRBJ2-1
ASSQAGGRNEQF
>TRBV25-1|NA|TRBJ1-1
ASSENRVGTEAF
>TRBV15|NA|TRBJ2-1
ATSRKSGTPGDNEQF
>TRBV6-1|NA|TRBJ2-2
ASSWTSGGTGELF
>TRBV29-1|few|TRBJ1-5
SVVVGWDQPQH
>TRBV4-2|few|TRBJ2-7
ASSHEPFTSGRAIIKY
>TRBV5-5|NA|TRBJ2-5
ASSPGTSNQETQY
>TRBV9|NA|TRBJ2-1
ASSVGHLGSYNEQF
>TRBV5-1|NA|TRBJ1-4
ASSLGTLTTNEKLF
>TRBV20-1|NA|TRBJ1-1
SARIKGTEAF
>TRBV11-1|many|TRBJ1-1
ASSWSRSTEAF
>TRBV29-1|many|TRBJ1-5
SVVPTGGNQPQH
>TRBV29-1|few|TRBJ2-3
SVGGTSGTDTQY
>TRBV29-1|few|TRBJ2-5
SAGVPETQY
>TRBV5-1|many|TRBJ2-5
ASSRDRGQETQY
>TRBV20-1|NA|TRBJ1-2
SAPYTANYGYT
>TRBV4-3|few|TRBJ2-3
ASSQDMRRPSTDTQY
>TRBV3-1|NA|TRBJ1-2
ASSVGGLSANYGYT
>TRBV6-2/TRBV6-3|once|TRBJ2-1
ASSYRREPYNEQF